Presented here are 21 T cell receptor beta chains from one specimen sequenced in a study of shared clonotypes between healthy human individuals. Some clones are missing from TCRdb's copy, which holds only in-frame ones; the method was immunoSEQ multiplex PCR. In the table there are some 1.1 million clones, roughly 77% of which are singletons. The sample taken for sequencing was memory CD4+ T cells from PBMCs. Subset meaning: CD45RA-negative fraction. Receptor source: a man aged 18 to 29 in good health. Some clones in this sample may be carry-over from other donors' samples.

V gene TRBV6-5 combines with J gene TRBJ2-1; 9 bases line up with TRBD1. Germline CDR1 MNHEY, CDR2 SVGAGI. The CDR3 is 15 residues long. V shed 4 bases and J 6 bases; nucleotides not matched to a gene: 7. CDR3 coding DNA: TGTGCCAGCAGTTCCGGGACAGGGAGGGCCAATGAGCAGTTCTTC. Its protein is CASSSGTGRANEQFF.

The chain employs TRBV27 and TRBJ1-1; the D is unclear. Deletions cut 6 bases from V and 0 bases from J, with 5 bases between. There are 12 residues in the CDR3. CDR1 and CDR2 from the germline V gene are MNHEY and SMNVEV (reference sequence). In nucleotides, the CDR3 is TGTGCCAGCAGATCAATGAACACTGAAGCTTTCTTT. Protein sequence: CASRSMNTEAFF.

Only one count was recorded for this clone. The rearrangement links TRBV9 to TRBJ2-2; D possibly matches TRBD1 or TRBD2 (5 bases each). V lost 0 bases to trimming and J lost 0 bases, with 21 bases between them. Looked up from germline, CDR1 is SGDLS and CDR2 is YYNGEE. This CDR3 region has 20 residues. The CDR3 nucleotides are TGTGCCAGCAGCGTAGGAGACAGACTATACCGACTTACGAACACCGGGGAGCTGTTTTTT. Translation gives CASSVGDRLYRLTNTGELFF.

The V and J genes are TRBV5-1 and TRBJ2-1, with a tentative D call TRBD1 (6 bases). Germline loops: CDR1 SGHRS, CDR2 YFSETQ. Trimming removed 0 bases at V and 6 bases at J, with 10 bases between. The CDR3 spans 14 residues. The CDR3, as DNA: TGCGCCAGCAGCTTGGGAGGACAGACCAATGAGCAGTTCTTC. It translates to CASSLGGQTNEQFF.

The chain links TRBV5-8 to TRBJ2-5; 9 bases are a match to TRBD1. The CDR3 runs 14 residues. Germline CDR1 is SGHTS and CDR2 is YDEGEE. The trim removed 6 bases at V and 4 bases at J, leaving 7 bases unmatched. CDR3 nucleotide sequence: TGTGCCAGCACTAAAGGACAGGGGAGAGAGACCCAGTACTTC. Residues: CASTKGQGRETQYF. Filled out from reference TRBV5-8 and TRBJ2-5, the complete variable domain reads EAGVTQSPTHLIKTRGQQATLRCSPISGHTSVYWYQQALGLGLQFLLWYDEGEERNRGNFPPRFSGRQFPNYSSELNVNALELEDSALYLCASTKGQGRETQYFGPGTRLLVL.

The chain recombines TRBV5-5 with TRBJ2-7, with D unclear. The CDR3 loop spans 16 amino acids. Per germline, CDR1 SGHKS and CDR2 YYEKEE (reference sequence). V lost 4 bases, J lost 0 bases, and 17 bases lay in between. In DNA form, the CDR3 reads TGTGCCAGCAGCGTACGGACCGCCTCAAGCTCCTACGAGCAGTACTTC. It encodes CASSVRTASSSYEQYF.

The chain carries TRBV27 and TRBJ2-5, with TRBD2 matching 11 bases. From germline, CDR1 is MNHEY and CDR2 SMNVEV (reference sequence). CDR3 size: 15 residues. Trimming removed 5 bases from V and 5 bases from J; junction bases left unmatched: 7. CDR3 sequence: CASSSTSGSWETQYF. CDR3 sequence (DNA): TGTGCCAGCAGTAGCACTAGCGGGAGTTGGGAGACCCAGTACTTC.

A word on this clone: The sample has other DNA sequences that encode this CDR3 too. Here the CDR3 DNA reads TGTGCCAGCAGCCCCCCTGGGACCGGGGAGCTGTTTTTT. Its protein product is CASSPPGTGELFF. This rearrangement joins TRBV28 to TRBJ2-2, with D unclear. Germline loops: CDR1 MDHEN, CDR2 SYDVKM. This CDR3 is built from 13 residues. Trimming shortened V by 6 bases and J by 5 bases, and 10 bases separated the two germline ends.

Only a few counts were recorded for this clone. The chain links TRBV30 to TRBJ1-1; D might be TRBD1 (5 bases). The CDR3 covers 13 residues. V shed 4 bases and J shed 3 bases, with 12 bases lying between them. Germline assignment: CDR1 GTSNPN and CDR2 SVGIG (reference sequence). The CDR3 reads CAWTRGGDTEAFF. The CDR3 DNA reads TGTGCCTGGACGAGGGGCGGCGACACTGAAGCTTTCTTT.

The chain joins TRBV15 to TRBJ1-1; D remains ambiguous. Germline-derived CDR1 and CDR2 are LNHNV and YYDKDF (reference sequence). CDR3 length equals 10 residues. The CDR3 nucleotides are TGTGCAGTCTGGGACACTGAAGCTTTCTTT. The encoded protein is CAVWDTEAFF.

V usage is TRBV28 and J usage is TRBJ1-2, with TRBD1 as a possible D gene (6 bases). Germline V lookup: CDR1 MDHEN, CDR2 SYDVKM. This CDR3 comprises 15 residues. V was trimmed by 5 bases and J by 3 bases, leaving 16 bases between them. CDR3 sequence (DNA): TGTGCCAGCAGTCCACACGACAGGACCCACTATGGCTACACCTTC. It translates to CASSPHDRTHYGYTF.

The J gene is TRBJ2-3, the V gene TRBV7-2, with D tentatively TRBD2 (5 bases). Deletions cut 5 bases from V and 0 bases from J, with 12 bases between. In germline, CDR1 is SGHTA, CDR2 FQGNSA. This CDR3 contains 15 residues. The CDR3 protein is CASSPWRLSTDTQYF. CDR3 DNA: TGTGCCAGCAGCCCCTGGAGGCTTAGCACAGATACGCAGTATTTT.

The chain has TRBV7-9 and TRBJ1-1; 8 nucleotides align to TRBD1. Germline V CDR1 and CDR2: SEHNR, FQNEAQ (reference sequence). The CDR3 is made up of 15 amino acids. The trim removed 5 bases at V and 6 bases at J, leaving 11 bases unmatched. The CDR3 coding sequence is TGTGCCAGCAGCCTTCACCGGGACAGGATCCCTGAAGCTTTCTTT. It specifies CASSLHRDRIPEAFF.

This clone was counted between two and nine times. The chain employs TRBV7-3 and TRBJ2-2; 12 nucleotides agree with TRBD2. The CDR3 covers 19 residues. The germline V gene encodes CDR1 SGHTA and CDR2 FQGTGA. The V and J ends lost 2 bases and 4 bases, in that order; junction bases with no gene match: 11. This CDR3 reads CASSLRRPSGRAGTGELFF. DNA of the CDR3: TGTGCCAGCAGCTTACGACGGCCTAGCGGGAGGGCCGGCACCGGGGAGCTGTTTTTT.

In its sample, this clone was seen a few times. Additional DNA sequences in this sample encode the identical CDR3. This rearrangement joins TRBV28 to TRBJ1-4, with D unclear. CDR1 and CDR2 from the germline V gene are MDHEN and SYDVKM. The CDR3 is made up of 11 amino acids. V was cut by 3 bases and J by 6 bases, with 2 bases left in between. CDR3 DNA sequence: TGTGCCAGCAGTTTGGATGAAAAACTGTTTTTT. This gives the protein CASSLDEKLFF.

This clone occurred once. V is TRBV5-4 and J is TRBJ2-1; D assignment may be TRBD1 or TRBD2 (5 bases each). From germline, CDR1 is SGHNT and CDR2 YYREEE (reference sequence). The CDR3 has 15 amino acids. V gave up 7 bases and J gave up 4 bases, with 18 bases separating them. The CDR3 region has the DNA TGTGCCAGCGGCAACCGGGACCTGGCGTACAATGAGCAGTTCTTC. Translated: CASGNRDLAYNEQFF. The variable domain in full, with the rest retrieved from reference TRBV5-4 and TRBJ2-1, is ETGVTQSPTHLIKTRGQQVTLRCSSQSGHNTVSWYQQALGQGPQFIFQYYREEENGRGNFPPRFSGLQFPNYSSELNVNALELDDSALYLCASGNRDLAYNEQFFGPGTRLTVL.

The CDR3 bases are TGTGCCAGCTCACCCTATACAGCCTCCTCTAACTATGGCTACACCTTC. Its translation is CASSPYTASSNYGYTF. The chain recombines TRBV18 with TRBJ1-2; no firm D call. Germline loops: CDR1 KGHSH, CDR2 LQKENI. Trimming shortened V by 3 bases and J by 0 bases, and 14 bases separated the two germline ends. This CDR3 region has 16 residues.

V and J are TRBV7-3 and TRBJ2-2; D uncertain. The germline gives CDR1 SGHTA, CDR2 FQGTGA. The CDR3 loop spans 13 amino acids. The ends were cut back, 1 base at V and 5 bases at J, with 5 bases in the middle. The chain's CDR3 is CASSLKATGELFF. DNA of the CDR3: TGTGCCAGCAGCTTAAAGGCGACCGGGGAGCTGTTTTTT.

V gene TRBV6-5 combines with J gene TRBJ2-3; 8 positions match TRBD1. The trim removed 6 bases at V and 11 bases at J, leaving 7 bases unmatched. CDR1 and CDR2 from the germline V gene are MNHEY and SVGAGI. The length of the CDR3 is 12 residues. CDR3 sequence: CASSFRGQGQYF. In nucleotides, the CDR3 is TGTGCCAGCAGCTTCAGGGGGCAGGGGCAGTATTTT.

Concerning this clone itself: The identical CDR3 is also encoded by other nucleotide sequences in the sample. CDR3 protein: CASSLAGNEKLFF. CDR3 DNA: TGCGCCAGCAGCTTGGCCGGTAATGAAAAACTGTTTTTT. The gene calls are TRBV5-1 and TRBJ1-4; D unresolved. This CDR3 is 13 amino acids long. In germline, CDR1 is SGHRS, CDR2 YFSETQ. V lost 0 bases to trimming and J lost 4 bases, with 4 bases between them.

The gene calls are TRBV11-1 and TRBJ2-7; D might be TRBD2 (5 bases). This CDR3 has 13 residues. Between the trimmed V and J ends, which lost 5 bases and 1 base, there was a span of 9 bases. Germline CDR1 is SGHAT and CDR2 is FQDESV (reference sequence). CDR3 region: CASSRGISYEQYF. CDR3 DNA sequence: TGTGCCAGCAGCCGAGGGATTTCCTACGAGCAGTACTTC.